This T cell receptor beta chain was identified in a study of T cell changes during pregnancy in multiple sclerosis (dated by TCRdb to the late 2010s). Turning to the overall study: The study examined how the T cell repertoire changed over the course of pregnancy in women with multiple sclerosis.

The library was made by the immunoSEQ multiplex PCR assay. TCRdb retrieved this table from immuneACCESS and kept in-frame rearrangements only. Not all clones are present; in checked studies, unresolved V genes account for under half, and no reason is known for the remainder. For this sample the table gives 65,000 to 95,000 clones, of which about 88% were detected only once. Under 2.5% of the sample belongs to the ten largest clones. CDR1 and CDR2 are read off the germline V gene as LGHNA and YSLEER. The CDR3 runs 17 amino acids, cysteine and phenylalanine included. Of the read, only the CDR3 DNA is kept; its 51 bases are in frame from base 1. V and J are truncated by 0 bases and 2 bases respectively, leaving an intervening sequence of 17 bases. Concerning this clone: Its antigen is currently not known. No per-base quality is available; no much larger clone lies one base away.

Recombination joined TRBV4-3 with TRBJ2-7, with a weak D call of TRBD2 (6 bases match). This specimen was peripheral blood, taken before pregnancy. The TCR was taken from a female donor with multiple sclerosis, enrolled in a pregnancy study. The CDR3 region: CASSQDRFRGTTYEQYF. The nucleotide sequence reads TGCGCCAGCAGCCAAGATCGGTTCCGGGGGACCACCTACGAGCAGTACTTC.